The T cell receptor (beta chain) under discussion was sequenced for a study of T cells in Graves' hyperthyroidism and ophthalmopathy. Study-wide findings and caveats: Patients with ophthalmopathy were separated from those with stable hyperthyroidism by a 13 V-J model. Most thyroid clonotypes expanded above 0.001 appeared in blood too. It was a median approximately 7.1 months before onset that the model predicted ophthalmopathy.

In its sample, this clonotype was seen many times. The antigen remains unidentified. Trimming removed 6 bases from V and 2 bases from J, with 8 bases in between. The CDR3 spans 12 residues. Germline loops: CDR1 SNHLY, CDR2 FYNNEI. Using RNA transcripts as the source, TCR beta CDR3 regions were amplified. Researchers ran a first-round RT-PCR on the TCR CDR3 using the HTBI primer set. One entry per CDR3 protein results from TCRdb running MiXCR on the multiplex PCR reads. Of a few hundred thousand distinct CDR3 sequences in the sample, about 18% were seen once. The specimen was blood. This clonotype was obtained from a man between 18 and 29 years old with Graves' ophthalmopathy. The rearrangement uses TRBV2 and TRBJ2-7, with D perhaps TRBD1 (5 bases). CDR3 sequence reads: CASRGPAYEQYF. As DNA, the CDR3 is TGTGCCAGCAGGGGGCCCGCCTACGAGCAGTACTTC. The full variable domain, its missing parts supplied by reference TRBV2 and TRBJ2-7, is EPEVTQTPSHQVTQMGQEVILRCVPISNHLYFYWYRQILGQKVEFLVSFYNNEISEKSEIFDDQFSVERPDGSNFTLKIRSTKLEDSAMYFCASRGPAYEQYFGPGTRLTVT.